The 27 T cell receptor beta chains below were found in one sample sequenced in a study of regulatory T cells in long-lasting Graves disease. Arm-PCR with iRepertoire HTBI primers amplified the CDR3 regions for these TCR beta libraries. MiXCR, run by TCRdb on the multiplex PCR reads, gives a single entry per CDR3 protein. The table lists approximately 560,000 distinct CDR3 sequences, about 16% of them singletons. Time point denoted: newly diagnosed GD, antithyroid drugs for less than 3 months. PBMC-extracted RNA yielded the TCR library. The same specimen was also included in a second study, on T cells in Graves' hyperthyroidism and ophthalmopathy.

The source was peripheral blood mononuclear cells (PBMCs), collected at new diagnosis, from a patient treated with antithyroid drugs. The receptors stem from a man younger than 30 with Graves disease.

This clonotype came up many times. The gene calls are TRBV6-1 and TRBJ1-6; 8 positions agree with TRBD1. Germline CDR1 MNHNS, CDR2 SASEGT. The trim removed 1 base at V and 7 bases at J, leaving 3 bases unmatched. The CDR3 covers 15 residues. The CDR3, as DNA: TGTGCCAGCAGTGAAGGGCAGGGGGCGAATTCACCCCTCCACTTT. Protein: CASSEGQGANSPLHF.

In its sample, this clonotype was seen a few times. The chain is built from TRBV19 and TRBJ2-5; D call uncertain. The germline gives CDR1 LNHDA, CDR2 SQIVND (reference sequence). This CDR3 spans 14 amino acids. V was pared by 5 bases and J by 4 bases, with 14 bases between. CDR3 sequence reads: CASSPTLDGETQYF. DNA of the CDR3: TGTGCCAGTAGTCCTACACTTGATGGAGAGACCCAGTACTTC.

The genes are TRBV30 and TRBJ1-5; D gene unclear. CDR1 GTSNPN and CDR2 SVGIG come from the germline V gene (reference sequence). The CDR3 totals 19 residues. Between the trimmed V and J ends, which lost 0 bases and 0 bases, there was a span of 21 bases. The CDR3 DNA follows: TGTGCCTGGAGTGTAAGGGTCCCCCCCAGATATGTTAGCAATCAGCCCCAGCATTTT. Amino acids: CAWSVRVPPRYVSNQPQHF. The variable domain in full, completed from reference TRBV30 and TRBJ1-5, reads SQTIHQWPATLVQPVGSPLSLECTVEGTSNPNLYWYRQAAGRGLQLLFYSVGIGQISSEVPQNLSASRPQDRQFILSSKKLLLSDSGFYLCAWSVRVPPRYVSNQPQHFGDGTRLSIL.

CDR3 nucleotides: TGTGCCAGCAGCGCATCCCTTTCCTACGAGCAGTACTTC. Amino acids: CASSASLSYEQYF. J is TRBJ2-7 and V is TRBV4-2; D gene ambiguous. This CDR3 has 13 amino acids. The V end was cut by 5 bases, the J end by 1 base, with 9 bases between. CDR1 and CDR2 (germline): LGHNA, YNFKEQ.

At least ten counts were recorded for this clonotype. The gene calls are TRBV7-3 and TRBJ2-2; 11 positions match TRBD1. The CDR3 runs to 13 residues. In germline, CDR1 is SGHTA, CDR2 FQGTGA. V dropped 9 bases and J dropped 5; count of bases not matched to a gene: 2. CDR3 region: CARGTGGTGELFF. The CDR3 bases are TGTGCCAGGGGGACAGGGGGGACCGGGGAGCTGTTTTTT.

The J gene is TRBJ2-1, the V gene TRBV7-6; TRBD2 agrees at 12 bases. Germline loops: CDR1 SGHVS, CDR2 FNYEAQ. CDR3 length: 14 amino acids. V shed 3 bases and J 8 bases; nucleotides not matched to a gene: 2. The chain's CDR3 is CASSLTSGSDEQFF. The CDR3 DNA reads TGTGCCAGCAGCTTGACTAGCGGGAGCGATGAGCAGTTCTTC.

This CDR3 reads CASSSMGGNEQYF. The CDR3 DNA sequence: TGCGCCAGCAGCTCAATGGGGGGTAACGAGCAGTACTTC. V usage is TRBV4-1 and J usage is TRBJ2-7; D perhaps matches TRBD2 (6 bases). Germline CDR1 is MGHRA and CDR2 is YSYEKL. CDR3 length: 13 residues. The V and J ends lost 5 bases and 5 bases respectively, with 13 bases between them.

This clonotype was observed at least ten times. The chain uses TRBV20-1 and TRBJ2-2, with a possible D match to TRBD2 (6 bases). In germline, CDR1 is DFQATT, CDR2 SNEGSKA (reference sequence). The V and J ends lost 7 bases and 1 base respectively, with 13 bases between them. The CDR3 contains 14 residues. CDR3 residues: CSVARERNTGELFF. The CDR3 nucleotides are TGCAGTGTCGCCCGGGAGCGGAACACCGGGGAGCTGTTTTTT.

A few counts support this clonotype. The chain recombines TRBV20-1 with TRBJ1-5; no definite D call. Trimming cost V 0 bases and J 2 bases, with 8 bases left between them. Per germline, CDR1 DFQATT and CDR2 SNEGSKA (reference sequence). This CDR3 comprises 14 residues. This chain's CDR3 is CSARESSGNQPQHF. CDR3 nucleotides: TGCAGTGCTAGAGAAAGCAGTGGCAATCAGCCCCAGCATTTT.

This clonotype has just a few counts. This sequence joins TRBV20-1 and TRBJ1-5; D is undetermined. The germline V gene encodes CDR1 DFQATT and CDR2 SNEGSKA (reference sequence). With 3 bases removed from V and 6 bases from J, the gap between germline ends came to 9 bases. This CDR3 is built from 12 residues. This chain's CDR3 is CSASGVVQPQHF. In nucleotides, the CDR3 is TGCAGTGCTAGCGGTGTCGTTCAGCCCCAGCATTTT.

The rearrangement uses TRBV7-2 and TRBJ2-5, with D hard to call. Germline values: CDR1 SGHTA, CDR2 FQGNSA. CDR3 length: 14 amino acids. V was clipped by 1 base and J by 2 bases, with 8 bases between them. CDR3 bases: TGTGCCAGCAGCTTAGTCTTAGGACAAGAGACCCAGTACTTC. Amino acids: CASSLVLGQETQYF.

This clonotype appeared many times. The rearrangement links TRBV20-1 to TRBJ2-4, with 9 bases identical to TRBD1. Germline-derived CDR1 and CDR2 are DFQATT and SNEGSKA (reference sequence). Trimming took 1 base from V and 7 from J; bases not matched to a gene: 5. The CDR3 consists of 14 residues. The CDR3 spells CSARGGTGTNIQYF. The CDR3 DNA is TGCAGTGCTAGAGGGGGGACAGGGACGAACATTCAGTACTTC.

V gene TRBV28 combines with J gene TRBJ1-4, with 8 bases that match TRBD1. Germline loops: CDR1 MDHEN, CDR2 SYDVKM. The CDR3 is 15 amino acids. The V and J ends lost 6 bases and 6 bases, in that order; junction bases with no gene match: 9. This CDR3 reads CASSREQGVDEKLFF. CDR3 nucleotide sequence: TGTGCCAGCAGCCGAGAACAGGGGGTTGATGAAAAACTGTTTTTT.

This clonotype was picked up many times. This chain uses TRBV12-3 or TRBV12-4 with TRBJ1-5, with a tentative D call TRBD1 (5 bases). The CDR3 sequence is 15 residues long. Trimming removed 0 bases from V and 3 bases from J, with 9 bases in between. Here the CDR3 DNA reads TGTGCCAGCAGTTTAGCGCTAGGGGTCAATCAGCCCCAGCATTTT. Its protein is CASSLALGVNQPQHF.

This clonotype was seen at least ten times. The CDR3 coding sequence is TGTGCCAGCAGTCCGGGACAGGGGGCGACCCATGGCTACACCTTC. Its protein is CASSPGQGATHGYTF. The V call is TRBV12-3 or TRBV12-4, the J call TRBJ1-2, with TRBD1 identical over 12 bases. Losses at the gene ends were 5 bases for V and 6 bases for J; bases not matched to a gene: 7. There are 15 residues in the CDR3.

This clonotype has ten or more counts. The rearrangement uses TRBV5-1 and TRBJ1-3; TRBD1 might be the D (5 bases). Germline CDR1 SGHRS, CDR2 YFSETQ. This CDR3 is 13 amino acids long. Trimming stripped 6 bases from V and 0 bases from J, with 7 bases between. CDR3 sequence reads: CASTDSSGNTIYF. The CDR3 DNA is TGCGCCAGCACCGACAGCTCTGGAAACACCATATATTTT.

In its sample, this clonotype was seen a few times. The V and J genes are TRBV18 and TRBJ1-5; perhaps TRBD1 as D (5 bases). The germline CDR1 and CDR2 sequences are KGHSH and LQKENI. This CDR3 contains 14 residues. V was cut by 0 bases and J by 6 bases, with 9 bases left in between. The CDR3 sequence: CASSPPEGTQPQHF. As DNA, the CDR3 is TGTGCCAGCTCACCACCGGAGGGGACTCAGCCCCAGCATTTT. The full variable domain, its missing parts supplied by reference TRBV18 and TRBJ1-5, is NAGVMQNPRHLVRRRGQEARLRCSPMKGHSHVYWYRQLPEEGLKFMVYLQKENIIDESGMPKERFSAEFPKEGPSILRIQQVVRGDSAAYFCASSPPEGTQPQHFGDGTRLSIL.

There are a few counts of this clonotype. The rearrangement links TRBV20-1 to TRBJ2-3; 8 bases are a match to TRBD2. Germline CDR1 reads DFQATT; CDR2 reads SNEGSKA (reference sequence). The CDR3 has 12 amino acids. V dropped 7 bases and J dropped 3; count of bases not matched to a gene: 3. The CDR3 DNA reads TGCAGTGTAAGCGGGAGTACAGATACGCAGTATTTT. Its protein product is CSVSGSTDTQYF.

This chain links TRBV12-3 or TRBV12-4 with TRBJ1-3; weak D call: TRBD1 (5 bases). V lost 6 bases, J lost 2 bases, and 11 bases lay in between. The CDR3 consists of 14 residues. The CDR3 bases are TGTGCCAGCAGCCCCGGGACGGCTGGAAACACCATATATTTT. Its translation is CASSPGTAGNTIYF.

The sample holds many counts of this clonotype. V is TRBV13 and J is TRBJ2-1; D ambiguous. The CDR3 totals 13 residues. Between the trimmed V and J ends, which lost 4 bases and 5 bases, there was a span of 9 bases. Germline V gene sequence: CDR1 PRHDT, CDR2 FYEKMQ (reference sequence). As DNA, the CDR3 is TGTGCCAGCAGCTCTGGAAGACACAATGAGCAGTTCTTC. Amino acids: CASSSGRHNEQFF.

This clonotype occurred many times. The CDR3 bases are TGTGCCAGCAGCTTATTCAGTATCCGGGAGGTCTCCTACAATGAGCAGTTCTTC. It codes for CASSLFSIREVSYNEQFF. The V gene is TRBV7-9, the J gene TRBJ2-1, with TRBD2 matching over 7 bases. The CDR3 consists of 18 residues. The junction had 10 bases not matched to a gene; V was cut back by 2 bases and J by 0 bases. Germline V gene data show CDR1 as SEHNR and CDR2 as FQNEAQ (reference sequence).

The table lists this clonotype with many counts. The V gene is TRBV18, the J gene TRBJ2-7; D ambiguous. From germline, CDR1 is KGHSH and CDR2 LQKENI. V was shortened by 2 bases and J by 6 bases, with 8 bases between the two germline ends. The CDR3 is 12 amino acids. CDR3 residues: CASSPSRTEQYF. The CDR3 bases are TGTGCCAGCTCACCAAGCCGCACCGAGCAGTACTTC.

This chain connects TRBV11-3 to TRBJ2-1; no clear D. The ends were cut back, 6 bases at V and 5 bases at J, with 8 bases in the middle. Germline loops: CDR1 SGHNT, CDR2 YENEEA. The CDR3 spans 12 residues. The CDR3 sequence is CASRGLDNEQFF. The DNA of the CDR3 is TGTGCCAGCAGGGGATTAGACAATGAGCAGTTCTTC. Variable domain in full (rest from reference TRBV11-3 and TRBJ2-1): EAGVVQSPRYKIIEKKQPVAFWCNPISGHNTLYWYLQNLGQGPELLIRYENEEAVDDSQLPKDRFSAERLKGVDSTLKIQPAELGDSAVYLCASRGLDNEQFFGPGTRLTVL.

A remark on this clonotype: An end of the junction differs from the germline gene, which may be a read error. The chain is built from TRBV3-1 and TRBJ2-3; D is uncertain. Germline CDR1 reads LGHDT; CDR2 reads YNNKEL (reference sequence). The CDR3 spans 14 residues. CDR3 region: CASRHNAGTDTQYF. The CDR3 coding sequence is TGTGCCAGCCGCCACAATGCAGGCACAGATACGCAGTATTTT.

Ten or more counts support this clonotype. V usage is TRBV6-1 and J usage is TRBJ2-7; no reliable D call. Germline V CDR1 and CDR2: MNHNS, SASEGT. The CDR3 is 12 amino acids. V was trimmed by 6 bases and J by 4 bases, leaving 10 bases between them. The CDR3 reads CASSTEGYEQYF. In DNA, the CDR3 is TGTGCCAGCAGCACGGAAGGGTACGAGCAGTACTTC.

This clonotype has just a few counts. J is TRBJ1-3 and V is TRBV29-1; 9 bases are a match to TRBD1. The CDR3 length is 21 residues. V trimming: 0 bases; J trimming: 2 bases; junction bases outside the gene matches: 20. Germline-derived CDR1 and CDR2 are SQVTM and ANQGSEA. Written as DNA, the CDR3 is TGCAGCGTTGAAGATGGGGGTATAAGGGACAGGGAGATACTAACTGGAAACACCATATATTTT. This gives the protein CSVEDGGIRDREILTGNTIYF.

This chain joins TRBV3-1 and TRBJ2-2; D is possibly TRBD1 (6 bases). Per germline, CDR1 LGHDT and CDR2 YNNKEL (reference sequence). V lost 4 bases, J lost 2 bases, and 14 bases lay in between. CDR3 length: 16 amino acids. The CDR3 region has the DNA TGTGCCAGCAGCCGGAACAGGGAAACCAACACCGGGGAGCTGTTTTTT. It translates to CASSRNRETNTGELFF.